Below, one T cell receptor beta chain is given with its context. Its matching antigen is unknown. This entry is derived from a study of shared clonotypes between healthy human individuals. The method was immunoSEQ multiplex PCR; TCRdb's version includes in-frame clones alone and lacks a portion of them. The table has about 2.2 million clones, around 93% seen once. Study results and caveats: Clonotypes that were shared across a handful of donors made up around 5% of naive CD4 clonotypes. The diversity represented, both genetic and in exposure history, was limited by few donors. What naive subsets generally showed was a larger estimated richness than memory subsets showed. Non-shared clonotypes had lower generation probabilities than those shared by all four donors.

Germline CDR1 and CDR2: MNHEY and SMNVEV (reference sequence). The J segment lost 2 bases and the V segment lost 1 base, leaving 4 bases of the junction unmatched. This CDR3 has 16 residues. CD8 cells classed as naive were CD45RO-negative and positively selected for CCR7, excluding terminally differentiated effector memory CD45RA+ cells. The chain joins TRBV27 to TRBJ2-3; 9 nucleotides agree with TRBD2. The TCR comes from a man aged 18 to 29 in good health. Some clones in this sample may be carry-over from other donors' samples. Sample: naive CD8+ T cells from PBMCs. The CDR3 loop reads CASSLWASGVTDTQYF. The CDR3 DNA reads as TGTGCCAGCAGTTTATGGGCTAGCGGGGTCACAGATACGCAGTATTTT.